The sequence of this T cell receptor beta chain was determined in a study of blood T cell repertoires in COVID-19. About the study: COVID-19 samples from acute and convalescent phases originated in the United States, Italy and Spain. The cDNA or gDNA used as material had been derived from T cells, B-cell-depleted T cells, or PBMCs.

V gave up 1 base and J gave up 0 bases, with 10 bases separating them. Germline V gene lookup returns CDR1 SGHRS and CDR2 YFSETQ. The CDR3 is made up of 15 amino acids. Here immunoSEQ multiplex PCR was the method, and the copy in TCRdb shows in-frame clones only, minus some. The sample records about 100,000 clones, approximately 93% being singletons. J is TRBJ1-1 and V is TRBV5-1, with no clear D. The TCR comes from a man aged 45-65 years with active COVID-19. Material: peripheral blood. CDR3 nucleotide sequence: TGCGCCAGCAGCTTGTCTCGGAGTTTGAACACTGAAGCTTTCTTT. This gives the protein CASSLSRSLNTEAFF. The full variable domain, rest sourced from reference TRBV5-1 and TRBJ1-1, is KAGVTQTPRYLIKTRGQQVTLSCSPISGHRSVSWYQQTPGQGLQFLFEYFSETQRNKGNFPGRFSGRQFSNSRSEMNVSTLELGDSALYLCASSLSRSLNTEAFFGQGTRLTVV.